The text below deals with one TCR beta chain. At one end, the junction sequence differs from germline, possibly due to a read error. The data stem from a study of blood T cell repertoires in COVID-19. Study background: Samples of COVID-19 (acute and convalescent) were obtained from the United States, Italy and Spain. T cells, B-cell-depleted T cells, or PBMCs supplied cDNA or gDNA.

The length of the CDR3 is 12 residues. Germline assignment: CDR1 MNHEY and CDR2 SVGAGI. Original processing methods: Amplification of reference gene primers was used by the study to estimate nucleated cell counts. Assay used: immunoSEQ multiplex PCR; TCRdb lists only in-frame clones, some missing. The DNA was the basis for D and trimming; V, J and clone size are from that table. Here the sample spans roughly 300,000 clones, about 90% being singletons. This sequence joins TRBV6-5 and TRBJ1-1; possible D gene TRBD1, 6 bases. Sequencing used peripheral blood. The source is a man between 18 and 29 years old who had recovered from COVID-19. The CDR3 sequence is CASSRGQAEVFF. In nucleotides, the CDR3 is TGTGCCAGCAGCCGGGGACAAGCTGAAGTTTTCTTT.